These 2 T cell receptor beta chains were sequenced from one sample in a study of beta chain features in type 1 diabetes. Expressed TCRB transcripts were sequenced because the entire RNA isolate underwent reverse transcription. Clones were read by immunoSEQ multiplex PCR, and TCRdb kept only the in-frame ones, dropping some. In the table there are some 250,000 clones, 11% of which are singletons. Antigen specificity for these receptors is unknown. Study-level results: People with Type 1 diabetes carried modestly yet significantly shorter TCRB CDR3s in all four CD4+ subsets.

The specimen sequenced was naive CD4+ T cells from blood. The receptors stem from a young man with type 1 diabetes.

This clone was detected a few times. V usage is TRBV28 and J usage is TRBJ2-7; 7 bases fit TRBD1. The CDR3 contains 14 residues. CDR1 and CDR2 from the germline V gene are MDHEN and SYDVKM. V shed 3 bases and J 2 bases; nucleotides not matched to a gene: 4. The CDR3 here is CASSLTGHPYEQYF. DNA for the CDR3: TGTGCCAGCAGTTTGACAGGGCACCCCTACGAGCAGTACTTC.

This clone was detected a few times. The rearrangement joins TRBV5-4 to TRBJ2-7, with D maybe TRBD1 (6 bases). This CDR3 is 15 amino acids long. Trimming left V 3 bases short and J 0 bases short, with 13 bases between. CDR1 SGHNT and CDR2 YYREEE come from the germline V gene (reference sequence). DNA for the CDR3: TGTGCCAGCAGCTCACGCAAAGGGGGCTCCTACGAGCAGTACTTC. Residues: CASSSRKGGSYEQYF.